Shown below are 8 T cell receptor beta chains from a single sample sequenced in a study of cytomegalovirus exposure and HLA in healthy donors. 13 Jbeta primers and 60 Vbeta primers were used for the PCR. Some clones are missing from TCRdb's copy, which holds only in-frame ones; the method was immunoSEQ multiplex PCR. The repertoire consists of fewer than 150,000 clones, with about four fifths occurring once and the leading ten covering about 3.8%. Input material: PBMCs. These receptors came from a man aged 40-49 years in good health and CMV-seropositive.

This clone was seen just once. A junction end diverges from the germline sequence, so it may reflect a read error. This sequence joins TRBV7-9 and TRBJ2-7; no firm D call. Per the germline V gene, CDR1 is SEHNR and CDR2 is FQNEAQ (reference sequence). This CDR3 comprises 12 residues. The CDR3: CSSSFLPDEQYF. DNA for the CDR3: TGTTCCAGCAGCTTTCTCCCTGACGAGCAGTACTTC.

Only a few counts were recorded for this clone. This chain links TRBV4-1 with TRBJ2-7; tentatively, D is TRBD1 (5 bases). Germline loops: CDR1 MGHRA, CDR2 YSYEKL. V shed 0 bases and J shed 0 bases, with 9 bases lying between them. The CDR3 consists of 15 residues. The CDR3 reads CASSQDYRRSYEQYF. In DNA form, the CDR3 reads TGCGCCAGCAGCCAAGATTACAGGCGCTCCTACGAGCAGTACTTC.

The genes are TRBV7-9 and TRBJ2-5, with TRBD2 matching over 12 bases. The ends lost 11 bases at V and 4 bases at J; junction bases unmatched: 11. The CDR3 is made up of 15 amino acids. Germline values: CDR1 SEHNR, CDR2 FQNEAQ (reference sequence). The CDR3 spells CASASELAGGETQYF. Here the CDR3 DNA reads TGTGCCTCAGCGAGCGAACTAGCGGGGGGAGAGACCCAGTACTTC. Based on the CDR3 plus reference TRBV7-9 and TRBJ2-5, the full variable domain is DTGVSQNPRHKITKRGQNVTFRCDPISEHNRLYWYRQTLGQGPEFLTYFQNEAQLEKSRLLSDRFSAERPKGSFSTLEIQRTEQGDSAMYLCASASELAGGETQYFGPGTRLLVL.

V is TRBV2 and J is TRBJ1-2, with TRBD1 as a possible D gene (6 bases). CDR3 length equals 13 residues. V lost 3 bases, J lost 6 bases, and 11 bases lay in between. In germline, CDR1 is SNHLY, CDR2 FYNNEI. CDR3 sequence reads: CASSEWTENGYTF. The CDR3 region has the DNA TGTGCCAGCAGTGAGTGGACAGAAAATGGCTACACCTTC.

The chain employs TRBV19 and TRBJ1-1; 7 nucleotides agree with TRBD1. Germline-derived CDR1 and CDR2 are LNHDA and SQIVND (reference sequence). The CDR3 is 14 residues long. J lost 8 bases, V lost 7 bases, and 13 bases had no gene match. The CDR3 coding sequence is TGTGCCAGTACCGATACTTGGACAGGCCGCGAAGCTTTCTTT. This codes for CASTDTWTGREAFF.

The DNA for the CDR3 is TGTGCCAGCAGTTACCCGGCCTCAGGCTATGGCTACACCTTC. This codes for CASSYPASGYGYTF. The rearrangement joins TRBV6-6 to TRBJ1-2; D gene ambiguous. Trimming removed 2 bases at V and 4 bases at J, with 11 bases between. The CDR3 is made up of 14 amino acids. Germline V lookup: CDR1 MNHNY, CDR2 SVGAGI (reference sequence).

This chain uses TRBV5-1 with TRBJ1-1; 9 positions agree with TRBD1. The CDR3 runs to 14 residues. Germline trimming cut 5 bases from V and 1 base from J; bases unmatched to any gene: 3. Germline CDR1 reads SGHRS; CDR2 reads YFSETQ. Here the CDR3 reads CASRDRGENTEAFF. CDR3 DNA sequence: TGCGCCAGCAGGGACAGGGGAGAGAACACTGAAGCTTTCTTT.

This clone was counted only a few times. This chain links TRBV9 with TRBJ2-1; the match to TRBD2 covers 11 bases. CDR1 and CDR2 (germline): SGDLS, YYNGEE. The CDR3 spans 16 residues. V lost 0 bases and J lost 3; bases outside the gene matches: 2. The CDR3 protein is CASSVVGTSGYNEQFF. In DNA form, the CDR3 reads TGTGCCAGCAGCGTAGTAGGGACTAGCGGCTACAATGAGCAGTTCTTC.